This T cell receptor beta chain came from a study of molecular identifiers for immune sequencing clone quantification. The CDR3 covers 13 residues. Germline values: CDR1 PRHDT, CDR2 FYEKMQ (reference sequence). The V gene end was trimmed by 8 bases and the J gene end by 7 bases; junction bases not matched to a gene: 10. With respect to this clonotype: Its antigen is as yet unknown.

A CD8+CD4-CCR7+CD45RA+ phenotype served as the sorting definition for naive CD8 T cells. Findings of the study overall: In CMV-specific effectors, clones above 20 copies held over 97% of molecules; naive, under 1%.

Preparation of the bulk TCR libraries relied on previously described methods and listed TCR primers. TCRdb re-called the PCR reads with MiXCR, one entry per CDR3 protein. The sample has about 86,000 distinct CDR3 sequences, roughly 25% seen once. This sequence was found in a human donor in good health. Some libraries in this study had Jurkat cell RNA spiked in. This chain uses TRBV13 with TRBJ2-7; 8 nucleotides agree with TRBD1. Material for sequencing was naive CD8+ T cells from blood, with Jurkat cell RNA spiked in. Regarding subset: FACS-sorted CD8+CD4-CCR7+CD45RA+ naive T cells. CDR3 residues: CASGSQGAGEQYF. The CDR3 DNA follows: TGTGCCAGCGGGTCGCAGGGGGCTGGGGAGCAGTACTTC. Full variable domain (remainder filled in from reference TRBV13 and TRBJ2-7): AAGVIQSPRHLIKEKRETATLKCYPIPRHDTVYWYQQGPGQDPQFLISFYEKMQSDKGSIPDRFSAQQFSDYHSELNMSSLELGDSALYFCASGSQGAGEQYFGPGTRLTVT.